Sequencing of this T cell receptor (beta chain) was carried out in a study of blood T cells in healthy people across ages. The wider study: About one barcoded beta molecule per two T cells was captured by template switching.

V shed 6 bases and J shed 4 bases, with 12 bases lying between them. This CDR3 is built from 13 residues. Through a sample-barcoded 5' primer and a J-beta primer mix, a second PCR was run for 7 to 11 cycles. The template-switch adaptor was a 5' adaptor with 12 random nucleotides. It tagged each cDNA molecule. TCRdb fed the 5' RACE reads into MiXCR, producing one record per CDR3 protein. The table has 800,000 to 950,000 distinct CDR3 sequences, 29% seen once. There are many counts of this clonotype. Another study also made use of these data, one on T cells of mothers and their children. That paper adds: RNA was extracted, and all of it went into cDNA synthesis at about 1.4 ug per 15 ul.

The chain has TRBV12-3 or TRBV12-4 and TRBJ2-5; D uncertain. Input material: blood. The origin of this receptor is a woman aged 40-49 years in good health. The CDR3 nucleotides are TGTGCCAGCAGGGCTAGTGGAGTAGAGACCCAGTACTTC. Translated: CASRASGVETQYF.